These 17 T cell receptor beta chains were sequenced from one sample in a study of blood T cell repertoires in COVID-19. Data came from immunoSEQ multiplex PCR; TCRdb stores just in-frame clones and leaves some out. In the table there are more than 300,000 clones, about 90% of which are singletons. The source material was peripheral blood. The receptors were gathered from a woman under 30 who had recovered from COVID-19.

The rearrangement joins TRBV9 to TRBJ2-5; 7 bases match TRBD1. This CDR3 has 17 amino acids. Germline CDR1 SGDLS, CDR2 YYNGEE. Trimming removed 3 bases from V and 0 bases from J; junction bases left unmatched: 11. The CDR3 coding sequence is TGTGCCAGCAGCGCCACCGGGACAGCTAACCACCAAGAGACCCAGTACTTC. Encoded protein: CASSATGTANHQETQYF.

V gene TRBV7-9 combines with J gene TRBJ1-1, with a weak D call TRBD1 (5 bases). The CDR3 length is 16 residues. Trimming took off 0 bases at V and 1 base at J, with 12 bases between the two ends. Germline V CDR1 and CDR2: SEHNR, FQNEAQ (reference sequence). CDR3 DNA sequence: TGTGCCAGCAGCTTAGCGAGCGGGGGATGGAACACTGAAGCTTTCTTT. It is translated as CASSLASGGWNTEAFF.

The chain uses TRBV2 and TRBJ2-4; D possibly corresponds to TRBD2 (5 bases). The CDR3 length is 15 residues. V lost 8 bases and J 8 bases, leaving 22 bases between the germline ends. Germline V CDR1 and CDR2: SNHLY, FYNNEI. The chain's CDR3 is CASGLLTRPSDIQYF. For the CDR3, the DNA is TGTGCCAGCGGACTTTTGACAAGGCCCTCGGACATTCAGTACTTC.

This chain joins TRBV19 and TRBJ1-1; tentatively, D is TRBD1 (5 bases). Germline V gene sequence: CDR1 LNHDA, CDR2 SQIVND (reference sequence). The V end was cut by 7 bases, the J end by 4 bases, with 13 bases between. The CDR3 runs 13 residues. CDR3 sequence: CASKGSGLTEAFF. The CDR3 coding sequence is TGTGCCAGTAAGGGGTCGGGCCTCACTGAAGCTTTCTTT.

V is TRBV12-3 or TRBV12-4 and J is TRBJ1-5; D remains unclear. CDR3 size: 13 residues. Trimming removed 6 bases from V and 3 bases from J, with 9 bases in between. The CDR3 sequence is CASSVQINQPQHF. The DNA for the CDR3 is TGTGCCAGCAGCGTACAGATCAATCAGCCCCAGCATTTT.

The genes are TRBV4-3 and TRBJ1-1; 10 positions agree with TRBD1. Looked up from germline, CDR1 is LGHNA and CDR2 is YSLEER. The CDR3 sequence is 15 residues long. V dropped 0 bases and J dropped 6; count of bases not matched to a gene: 4. This CDR3 is CASSQEGQGLSEAFF. The CDR3, as DNA: TGCGCCAGCAGCCAAGAGGGACAGGGGCTCTCTGAAGCTTTCTTT.

The chain recombines TRBV19 with TRBJ1-5; D is perhaps TRBD1 (6 bases). The CDR3 is made up of 13 amino acids. Germline CDR1 and CDR2: LNHDA and SQIVND (reference sequence). The V gene lost 8 bases and the J gene lost 1 base, with 9 bases spanning the gap. Here the CDR3 reads CASGGQSNQPQHF. CDR3 nucleotide sequence: TGTGCCAGTGGAGGACAGAGCAATCAGCCCCAGCATTTT. The variable domain in full, completed from reference TRBV19 and TRBJ1-5, reads DGGITQSPKYLFRKEGQNVTLSCEQNLNHDAMYWYRQDPGQGLRLIYYSQIVNDFQKGDIAEGYSVSREKKESFPLTVTSAQKNPTAFYLCASGGQSNQPQHFGDGTRLSIL.

V gene TRBV11-3 combines with J gene TRBJ1-2; no clear D gene. Germline loops: CDR1 SGHNT, CDR2 YENEEA. Between the trimmed V and J ends, which lost 1 base and 1 base, there was a span of 10 bases. The CDR3 runs to 15 residues. The CDR3, as DNA: TGTGCCAGCAGCTTAGGACAAACGTTTAACTATGGCTACACCTTC. It yields the protein CASSLGQTFNYGYTF. Full variable domain (missing parts from reference TRBV11-3 and TRBJ1-2): EAGVVQSPRYKIIEKKQPVAFWCNPISGHNTLYWYLQNLGQGPELLIRYENEEAVDDSQLPKDRFSAERLKGVDSTLKIQPAELGDSAVYLCASSLGQTFNYGYTFGSGTRLTVV.

V usage is TRBV7-2 and J usage is TRBJ1-4; perhaps TRBD1 as D (6 bases). V lost 5 bases and J lost 5, with 15 bases in between. The CDR3 spans 15 residues. Germline-derived CDR1 and CDR2 are SGHTA and FQGNSA. This CDR3 reads CASSPQQGSNEKLFF. In nucleotides, the CDR3 is TGTGCCAGCAGCCCGCAACAGGGATCCAATGAAAAACTGTTTTTT.

The chain joins TRBV6-5 to TRBJ1-3; D perhaps matches TRBD1 (5 bases). The CDR3 length is 16 residues. V was clipped by 0 bases and J by 2 bases, with 11 bases between them. The germline V gene has CDR1 MNHEY and CDR2 SVGAGI. The CDR3 region has the DNA TGTGCCAGCAGTTACTCGATCAGGGCGACTGGAAACACCATATATTTT. It encodes CASSYSIRATGNTIYF.

This clone was detected only a few times. The chain employs TRBV27 and TRBJ1-1, with a possible D match to TRBD1 (6 bases). Germline-derived CDR1 and CDR2 are MNHEY and SMNVEV (reference sequence). The CDR3 totals 12 residues. Trimming cost V 5 bases and J 5 bases, with 9 bases left between them. This chain's CDR3 is CASSPQGTEAFF. CDR3 nucleotide sequence: TGTGCCAGCAGTCCACAGGGAACTGAAGCTTTCTTT.

The chain links TRBV30 to TRBJ2-4, with TRBD2 identical over 11 bases. V dropped 7 bases and J dropped 8; count of bases not matched to a gene: 13. Per germline, CDR1 GTSNPN and CDR2 SVGIG (reference sequence). The length of the CDR3 is 15 residues. The CDR3 sequence is CASSGTSGPGDIQYF. The DNA for the CDR3 is TGTGCCTCATCCGGGACTAGCGGCCCCGGGGACATTCAGTACTTC.

V is TRBV7-8 and J is TRBJ2-3, with TRBD2 matching over 7 bases. CDR1 SGHVS and CDR2 FQNEAQ come from the germline V gene. The V segment lost 4 bases and the J segment 0 bases; nucleotides outside the gene matches: 10. The CDR3 spans 17 residues. The DNA of the CDR3 is TGTGCCAGCAGCTCCCCCCGGGGGGAGCCGAGCACAGATACGCAGTATTTT. This translates into CASSSPRGEPSTDTQYF.

The gene calls are TRBV7-2 and TRBJ1-6; 8 bases line up with TRBD1. The V and J ends lost 1 base and 10 bases, in that order; junction bases with no gene match: 6. The CDR3 has 15 residues. CDR1 is SGHTA, CDR2 FQGNSA, per germline. This chain's CDR3 is CASSLGFGQGSPLHF. The DNA of the CDR3 is TGTGCCAGCAGCTTAGGTTTCGGACAGGGATCACCCCTCCACTTT.

The J gene is TRBJ2-5, the V gene TRBV7-2, with 10 positions matching TRBD2. The CDR3 consists of 15 residues. Germline CDR1 SGHTA, CDR2 FQGNSA. V was clipped by 1 base and J by 4 bases; unmatched bases: 3. The CDR3 loop reads CASSLVAGGGETQYF. DNA for the CDR3: TGTGCCAGCAGCTTAGTAGCGGGAGGAGGAGAGACCCAGTACTTC.

V gene TRBV11-2 combines with J gene TRBJ2-5; D is undetermined. The CDR3 is made up of 15 amino acids. CDR1 and CDR2 from the germline V gene are SGHAT and FQNNGV. V lost 1 base, J lost 5 bases, and 14 bases lay in between. CDR3 protein: CASSLAPRGHETQYF. In nucleotides, the CDR3 is TGTGCCAGCAGCTTAGCCCCCCGCGGTCATGAGACCCAGTACTTC.

The chain recombines TRBV7-9 with TRBJ2-5, with 15 bases lining up with TRBD2. With V trimmed by 3 bases and J by 9 bases, 5 bases remained unmatched. CDR1 SEHNR and CDR2 FQNEAQ come from the germline V gene (reference sequence). This CDR3 spans 15 amino acids. In DNA, the CDR3 is TGTGCCAGCAGCTTTGGACTAGCGGGAGGGTCGGCCCAGTACTTC. Protein: CASSFGLAGGSAQYF. Full variable domain (outside the CDR3, taken from reference TRBV7-9 and TRBJ2-5): DTGVSQNPRHKITKRGQNVTFRCDPISEHNRLYWYRQTLGQGPEFLTYFQNEAQLEKSRLLSDRFSAERPKGSFSTLEIQRTEQGDSAMYLCASSFGLAGGSAQYFGPGTRLLVL.